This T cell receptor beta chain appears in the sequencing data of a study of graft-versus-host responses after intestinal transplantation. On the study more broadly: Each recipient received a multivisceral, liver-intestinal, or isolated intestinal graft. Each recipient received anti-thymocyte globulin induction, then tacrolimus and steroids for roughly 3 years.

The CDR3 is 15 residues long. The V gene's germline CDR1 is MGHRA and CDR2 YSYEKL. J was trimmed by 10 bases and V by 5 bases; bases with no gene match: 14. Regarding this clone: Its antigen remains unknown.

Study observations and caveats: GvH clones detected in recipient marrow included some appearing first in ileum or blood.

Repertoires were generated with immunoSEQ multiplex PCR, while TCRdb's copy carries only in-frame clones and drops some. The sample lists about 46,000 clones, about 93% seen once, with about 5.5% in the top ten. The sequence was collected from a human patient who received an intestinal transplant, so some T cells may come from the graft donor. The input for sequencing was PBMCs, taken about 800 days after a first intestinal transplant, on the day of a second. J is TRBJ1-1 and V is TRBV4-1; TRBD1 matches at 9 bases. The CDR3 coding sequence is TGCGCCAGCAGCTCAGACCCCGGGACAGGGAAGCTAGCTTTCTTT. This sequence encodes CASSSDPGTGKLAFF.